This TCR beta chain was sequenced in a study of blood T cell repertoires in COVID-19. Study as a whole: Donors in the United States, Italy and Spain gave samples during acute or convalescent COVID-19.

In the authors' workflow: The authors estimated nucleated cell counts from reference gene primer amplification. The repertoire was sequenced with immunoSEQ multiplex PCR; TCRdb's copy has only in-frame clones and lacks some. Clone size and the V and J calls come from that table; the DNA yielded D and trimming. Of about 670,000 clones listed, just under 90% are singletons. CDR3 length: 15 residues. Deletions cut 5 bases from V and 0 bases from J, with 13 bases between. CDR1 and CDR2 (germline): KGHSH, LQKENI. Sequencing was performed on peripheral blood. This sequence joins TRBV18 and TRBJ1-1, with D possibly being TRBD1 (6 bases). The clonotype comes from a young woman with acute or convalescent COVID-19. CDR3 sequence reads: CASSGPGVMNTEAFF. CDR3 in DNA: TGTGCCAGCTCAGGGCCAGGGGTAATGAACACTGAAGCTTTCTTT.